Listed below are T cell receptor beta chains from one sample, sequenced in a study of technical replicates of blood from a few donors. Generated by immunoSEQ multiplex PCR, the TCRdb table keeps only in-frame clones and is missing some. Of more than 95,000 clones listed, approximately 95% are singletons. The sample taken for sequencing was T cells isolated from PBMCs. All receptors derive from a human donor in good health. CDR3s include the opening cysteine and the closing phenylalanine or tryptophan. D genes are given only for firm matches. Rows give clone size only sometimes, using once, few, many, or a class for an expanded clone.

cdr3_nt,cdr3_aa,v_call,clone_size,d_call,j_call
TGTGCCAGCAGCCCCGGGGGACTAGCGGGACCGGACTATCTGATAGAGACCCAGTACTTC,CASSPGGLAGPDYLIETQYF,TRBV9,-,TRBD2,TRBJ2-5
TGTGCCAGCAGCTCCAGGGTGGCGAACACTGAAGCTTTCTTT,CASSSRVANTEAFF,TRBV6-5,-,-,TRBJ1-1
TGTGCCAGCAGCCGGGACACCTATGGCTACACCTTC,CASSRDTYGYTF,TRBV14,-,-,TRBJ1-2
TGTGCCAGCAGTTCTGACGGGAGGATCTCCTACAATGAGCAGTTCTTC,CASSSDGRISYNEQFF,TRBV27,-,TRBD2,TRBJ2-1
TGTGCCAGCTCGTATCTAGCGGGGGCCTACAATGAGCAGTTCTTC,CASSYLAGAYNEQFF,TRBV18,-,TRBD2,TRBJ2-1
TGTGCCAGCAGCCCACCGCCGGGACAGAGAAACTATGGCTACACCTTC,CASSPPPGQRNYGYTF,TRBV28,-,TRBD1,TRBJ1-2
TGCAGCGTTGAGGGGAGCGGGTCTGGAAACACCATATATTTT,CSVEGSGSGNTIYF,TRBV29-1,-,-,TRBJ1-3
TGTGCCTGGAGTGCCCCGGGCGGAGGAGACACTGAAGCTTTCTTT,CAWSAPGGGDTEAFF,TRBV30,-,-,TRBJ1-1
-,CASSSSTGIEDTQYF,TRBV6-6,-,-,TRBJ2-3
TGTGCTAGTGGAACCGGGACTAGCTCCTACAATGAGCAGTTCTTC,CASGTGTSSYNEQFF,TRBV12-5,-,TRBD2,TRBJ2-1
TGTGCCAGCAGCTTAGGGCGACAGGGGGATGAGCAGTTCTTC,CASSLGRQGDEQFF,TRBV11-3,-,TRBD1,TRBJ2-1
TGTGCCAGCAGCTGGGGCGCAGGGGCTGTCTATAATTCACCCCTCCACTTT,CASSWGAGAVYNSPLHF,TRBV5-4,-,-,TRBJ1-6
TGCGCCAGCAGCCAAACCAACTCAGGAGGCTACGAGCAGTACTTC,CASSQTNSGGYEQYF,TRBV4-1,-,-,TRBJ2-7
TGTGCCAGCAGCGAGCTGGGCTCTTATAATTCACCCCTCCACTTT,CASSELGSYNSPLHF,TRBV9,-,-,TRBJ1-6
TGCGCCAGCAGCTTAGCCGACAGACAAGAGACCCAGTACTTC,CASSLADRQETQYF,TRBV5-1,-,-,TRBJ2-5
TGTGCCATCAGGAGTAGTTGGGTCGCGGATTCACCCCTCCACTTT,CAIRSSWVADSPLHF,TRBV10-3,-,-,TRBJ1-6
TGTGCCACAGGACAGGGCTATGAGCAGTTCTTC,CATGQGYEQFF,TRBV2,-,TRBD1,TRBJ2-1
TGTGCCAGCAGCTTAGCAGGGAACACCGGGGAGCTGTTTTTT,CASSLAGNTGELFF,TRBV11-2,-,-,TRBJ2-2
TGTGCCAGTAGTATCTATGACAGCTTTTATGGCTACACCTTC,CASSIYDSFYGYTF,TRBV19,once,-,TRBJ1-2
TGTGCCGTGCAGACAGGGGTCTCTGGAAACACCATATATTTT,CAVQTGVSGNTIYF,TRBV19,-,TRBD1,TRBJ1-3
TGCAGTGCCAGGCGGGACAATGAGCAGTTCTTC,CSARRDNEQFF,TRBV20-1,-,-,TRBJ2-1
TGTGCCAGCTCGCCTGGCGGGAGCATGGACGGGGAGCTGTTTTTT,CASSPGGSMDGELFF,TRBV18,few,TRBD2,TRBJ2-2
TGCGCCAGCAGTCAACTTCTCCCAGGGAAGGAGAACACTGAAGCTTTCTTT,CASSQLLPGKENTEAFF,TRBV23-1,-,-,TRBJ1-1
TGTGCCACCGCTCCGACAGTCTCATCAGATACGCAGTATTTT,CATAPTVSSDTQYF,TRBV9,-,-,TRBJ2-3
TGTGCCAGCAGTTTGGGGCGGGGGGCGGGGCAGTATTTT,CASSLGRGAGQYF,TRBV27,-,TRBD2,TRBJ2-3
TGTGCCAGCAGTTTATATCCCGAGCACGAGCAGTACTTC,CASSLYPEHEQYF,TRBV27,-,-,TRBJ2-7
TGTGCCAGTATGGGCAGGGGCATTGAAAAACTGTTTTTT,CASMGRGIEKLFF,TRBV19,-,-,TRBJ1-4
TGTGCCAGCAGCTTAGACCTGGACAGCTCTCCCCTAACAGATACGCAGTATTTT,CASSLDLDSSPLTDTQYF,TRBV11-2,-,-,TRBJ2-3
TGTGCCAGTACCCCCGGGATGGGGGCTTACTATGGCTACACCTTC,CASTPGMGAYYGYTF,TRBV19,-,-,TRBJ1-2
TGCGCCAGCAGATGGGACACCTCAACTAATGAAAAACTGTTTTTT,CASRWDTSTNEKLFF,TRBV23-1,-,-,TRBJ1-4
TGTGCCATCAGTGAGTCAGTCACAGGGGGCACAGGCTACACCTTC,CAISESVTGGTGYTF,TRBV10-3,-,TRBD1,TRBJ1-2
TGTGCCAGCAGCCCCGGGACTAGCGGGAGTAGGGAGCTGTTTTTT,CASSPGTSGSRELFF,TRBV6-5,-,TRBD2,TRBJ2-2
TGTGCCAGCGCTACTAGCGGGGGGGCGAAGCCAGATACGCAGTATTTT,CASATSGGAKPDTQYF,TRBV7-3,-,TRBD2,TRBJ2-3
TGTGCCAGTAGTATAGATAATTCAGGCGAGCAGTACTTC,CASSIDNSGEQYF,TRBV19,-,-,TRBJ2-7
TGTGCCAGCAGTCCGGTCACCGGGAGGATGGGCGAGCAGTACTTC,CASSPVTGRMGEQYF,TRBV27,-,TRBD2,TRBJ2-7
TGCAGCGTTATACTAACAGGGGGCGACGAGTACGAGCAGTACTTC,CSVILTGGDEYEQYF,TRBV29-1,-,TRBD1,TRBJ2-7
TGTGCCAGCATCGGACTAGCGCCTGGCACGCAGTATTTT,CASIGLAPGTQYF,TRBV6-1,-,TRBD2,TRBJ2-3
TGTGCCAGCAGTTTAAGTCCAGATAATTATGGCTACACCTTC,CASSLSPDNYGYTF,TRBV27,-,-,TRBJ1-2
TGTGCCAGCTCACCACGAACACAGGGGGCACAAGAGACCCAGTACTTC,CASSPRTQGAQETQYF,TRBV18,-,TRBD1,TRBJ2-5
TGTGCCAGCAGGCGACAGGTCATGAACACTGAAGCTTTCTTT,CASRRQVMNTEAFF,TRBV7-9,-,-,TRBJ1-1
TGTGCCAGCTCACCACTAGCGGGAGGGCCCGTTGGATTGACCGGGGAGCTGTTTTTT,CASSPLAGGPVGLTGELFF,TRBV18,-,TRBD2,TRBJ2-2
TGCAGCGCCGGGGTGGCAGATACGCAGTATTTT,CSAGVADTQYF,TRBV29-1,-,-,TRBJ2-3
TGTGCCAGCTCTGTAAGGGGACAGGGGTCCTACGAGCAGTACTTC,CASSVRGQGSYEQYF,TRBV18,-,TRBD1,TRBJ2-7
TGCGCCAGCAGCTTGGTCGCTAGCGGGAAGACCCAGTACTTC,CASSLVASGKTQYF,TRBV5-1,-,TRBD2,TRBJ2-5
TGTGCCAGCAGCTTATGGGCAGGAGGTATTAATGAGCAGTTCTTC,CASSLWAGGINEQFF,TRBV7-9,-,-,TRBJ2-1
TGTGCCAGCAGACAGGGTCCGGTGGCCGGGGAGCTGTTTTTT,CASRQGPVAGELFF,TRBV9,-,-,TRBJ2-2